This TCR beta chain was identified in a study of cytomegalovirus exposure and HLA in healthy donors. Study-wide points: Rarity marked most TCR sequences, yet some public TCRs occurred in many donors. Specificity for CMV antigens was confirmed in vitro for a few of the CMV-associated chains. Accounts indicate the classifier identified cytomegalovirus status with strong specificity and sensitivity.

Using immunoSEQ multiplex PCR, the repertoire was profiled, and TCRdb retains in-frame clones only, with some absent. The data hold 60,000 to 90,000 clones, with 85% to 95% observed a single time. On this clone itself: What it binds is not known.

Germline V gene data show CDR1 as SGHRS and CDR2 as YFSETQ. V lost 4 bases and J lost 1; bases outside the gene matches: 5. This CDR3 is 16 amino acids long. This receptor was obtained from a woman aged 18-30 years in good health and CMV-seronegative. The rearrangement joins TRBV5-1 to TRBJ2-3; 11 nucleotides align to TRBD1. Source material: PBMCs. Here the CDR3 reads CASSPTGQGGTDTQYF. In DNA, the CDR3 is TGCGCCAGCAGCCCGACGGGACAGGGGGGCACAGATACGCAGTATTTT. The full variable domain, its missing parts supplied by reference TRBV5-1 and TRBJ2-3, is KAGVTQTPRYLIKTRGQQVTLSCSPISGHRSVSWYQQTPGQGLQFLFEYFSETQRNKGNFPGRFSGRQFSNSRSEMNVSTLELGDSALYLCASSPTGQGGTDTQYFGPGTRLTVL.